These T cell receptor beta chains were read from a single sample in a study of blood T cells in healthy people across ages. TCRdb redid the calling of the 5' RACE reads with MiXCR, one entry per CDR3 protein. This table has about 680,000 distinct CDR3 sequences, about 52% appearing once. Sequenced: blood. These receptors all stem from a woman aged 60-75 years in good health. CDR3s include the opening cysteine and the closing phenylalanine or tryptophan. A D gene is named only where the DNA matches it firmly. Not all rows give a size; the values are once, few, many and, for expanded clones, a class.

V gene	J gene	clone size	D gene	CDR3 protein	CDR3 DNA
TRBV7-2	TRBJ2-4	.	TRBD2	CASSSVRLAGGGRNIQYF	TGTGCCAGCAGCTCCGTCAGGCTAGCGGGAGGGGGTAGAAACATTCAGTACTTC
TRBV20-1	TRBJ1-2	.	.	CRVQASNYGYTF	TGCAGAGTCCAGGCCTCTAACTATGGCTACACCTTC
TRBV20-1	TRBJ2-7	.	.	CSARAPGGSNYEQYF	TGCAGTGCTAGGGCCCCTGGGGGGAGTAACTACGAGCAGTACTTC
TRBV12-3/TRBV12-4	TRBJ2-3	.	TRBD2	CASSYRLAMRVTDTQYF	TGTGCCAGCAGTTACAGACTAGCGATGCGTGTTACAGATACGCAGTATTTT
TRBV28	TRBJ2-3	few	.	CASSGFVGTDTQYF	TGTGCCAGCAGTGGGTTTGTTGGCACAGATACGCAGTATTTT
TRBV15	TRBJ2-3	.	.	CATSRDRLVTRTDTQYF	TGTGCCACCAGCAGAGATCGGCTTGTGACCCGCACAGATACGCAGTATTTT
TRBV20-1	TRBJ2-1	few	TRBD2	CSARDWATSGSGPYNEQFF	TGCAGTGCTAGAGATTGGGCGACTAGCGGGAGTGGTCCCTACAATGAGCAGTTCTTC
TRBV5-6	TRBJ2-5	.	TRBD1	CASSRDRGLGETQYF	TGTGCCAGCAGCCGAGACAGGGGGCTTGGGGAGACCCAGTACTTC
TRBV29-1	TRBJ2-1	.	TRBD2	CSVEETGGLAGNEQFF	TGCAGCGTTGAAGAGACGGGGGGACTAGCGGGCAATGAGCAGTTCTTC
TRBV2	TRBJ2-2	.	.	CASSEDYYNTGELFF	TGTGCCAGCAGTGAAGACTACTATAACACCGGGGAGCTGTTTTTT
TRBV20-1	TRBJ2-5	few	TRBD1	CSAREGGQAPQETQYF	TGCAGTGCTAGAGAGGGCGGACAGGCCCCTCAAGAGACCCAGTACTTC
TRBV7-3	TRBJ1-1	few	.	CASSLTGRATEAFF	TGTGCCAGCAGCTTAACTGGCCGGGCCACTGAAGCTTTCTTT
TRBV27	TRBJ2-7	few	TRBD2	CASSFNSGTPSYEQYF	TGTGCCAGCAGTTTTAATAGCGGGACCCCCTCCTACGAGCAGTACTTC
TRBV7-2	TRBJ1-4	.	.	CAGSAGVEKLFF	TGTGCCGGTAGCGCGGGAGTTGAAAAACTGTTTTTT
TRBV4-2	TRBJ2-5	.	TRBD2	CASSSSGDQETQYF	TGTGCCAGCAGCTCTAGCGGAGACCAAGAGACCCAGTACTTC
TRBV27	TRBJ2-7	few	.	CASSLSYGYEQYF	TGTGCCAGCAGTTTAAGCTACGGATACGAGCAGTACTTC
TRBV12-3/TRBV12-4	TRBJ2-1	.	TRBD2	CASRTSGKAEQFF	TGTGCCAGCAGGACTAGCGGGAAGGCTGAGCAGTTCTTC
TRBV5-5	TRBJ2-7	.	.	CASSLATPVTPGQYF	TGTGCCAGCAGCTTGGCGACCCCCGTTACTCCCGGGCAGTACTTC
TRBV27	TRBJ2-5	few	.	CASRSYMAETQYF	TGTGCCAGCAGAAGTTATATGGCTGAGACCCAGTACTTC
TRBV20-1	TRBJ1-4	.	.	CSASSLGLANEKLFF	TGCAGTGCTAGTTCCTTGGGCCTAGCGAATGAAAAACTGTTTTTT
TRBV27	TRBJ2-3	.	TRBD2	CASSLAALLLAGGADTQYF	TGTGCCAGCAGTTTAGCGGCCCTCTTGTTAGCGGGAGGTGCAGATACGCAGTATTTT
TRBV5-1	TRBJ2-7	.	TRBD2	CASSLLPGLAESYEQYF	TGCGCCAGCAGCTTGCTCCCGGGACTAGCGGAGTCCTACGAGCAGTACTTC
TRBV6-1	TRBJ2-3	.	TRBD1	CASSEAEGAADTQYF	TGTGCCAGCAGTGAAGCTGAGGGGGCGGCAGATACGCAGTATTTT
TRBV12-3/TRBV12-4	TRBJ2-3	.	.	CASSFGSGANTDTQYF	TGTGCCAGCAGTTTCGGCAGCGGAGCTAACACAGATACGCAGTATTTT